This T cell receptor (beta chain) was captured in a study of blood T cell repertoires in COVID-19 (dated by TCRdb to 2020 to 2022). Regarding the study in general: Collaborator samples came from the United States, Italy and Spain and covered acute and convalescent phases of COVID-19. The material from the prospective study consisted of cDNA or gDNA derived from T cells, B-cell-depleted T cells, or PBMCs. Deeply sampled blood TCRbeta repertoires from subjects exposed to, actively infected with, or recovered from COVID-19 were included in the dataset. The repertoires were released in a freely available public database intended as a resource for research on the immune response to SARS-CoV-2. Samples were obtained from the ongoing ImmuneRACE study (first 160 participants) and from over 1,000 subjects provided by 6 global collaborators. A de-identified subject ID, COVID-19 status, age in years and sex were almost always included in the sample metadata. HLA class I and class II types, where available, came from metadata supplied by the sample provider rather than from assay-based typing. Study-level results and caveats: The quantity of clinical and demographic metadata differed by source and by participant and was supplied without curation.

Regarding this clone: What this receptor recognizes is not known. No much larger clone is present one base from it, and per-base qualities are unavailable.

The immunoSEQ Assay, a bias-controlled multiplex PCR, was used to amplify TCRbeta CDR3 regions from genomic DNA. The original methods were these. The number of nucleated cells in each sample was estimated by amplification of reference gene primers within the assay. Sequence reads were collapsed and filtered to measure the absolute abundance of every unique TCRbeta CDR3 rearrangement. For each sample, productive Simpson clonality was calculated by taking the square root of Simpson's diversity index across productive rearrangements. Imported from immuneACCESS, the table was reduced by TCRdb to in-frame sequences with V and J called. These copies leave out some clones; in studies compared against another copy, an unresolved V gene accounts for under half, and the cause of the remainder is not known. V, J and clone size were drawn from that table, and D and trimming were deduced from the DNA. The sample table contains about 70,000 clones; only one count was recorded for around 87% of them. Together, the top ten hold 16% of the sample.

At one collaborating source in Seattle, patients were enrolled during active infection and were followed longitudinally through the course of disease. Whole blood was collected in K2EDTA tubes by collaborating institutions according to the institutions' own protocols. For TCRbeta analysis, collaborators shipped samples in one of three forms: frozen whole blood, isolated PBMCs, or DNA extracted from either of those sample types. This receptor was obtained from a middle-aged man with COVID-19, enrolled during active disease. The sample was peripheral blood.

In nucleotide form, the sequence is TGCGCCAGCAGCCAAGAAGGCGGGGGGGATACAGATACGCAGTATTTT. It translates as CASSQEGGGDTDTQYF. Here the chain combines TRBV4-1 and TRBJ2-3, and 9 junction bases match TRBD2. The germline V gene yields MGHRA for CDR1 and YSYEKL for CDR2. The germline V and J ends show losses of 0 bases and 3 bases respectively, and no gene match explains 4 bases of the junction. The CDR3 goes from the cysteine to the phenylalanine over 16 residues. The read is trimmed to its CDR3 DNA, 48 bases read in frame from base 1.